This section outlines one T cell receptor (beta chain) sequence together with its context. What it binds is unknown. Study-level findings and limits: Tumor Treg TCRs overlapped most with tumor naive CD4+ cells.

Constant-region reverse primers amplified full-length variable regions, followed by semi-nested Nested Universal Primer A PCR. TCRdb itself ran the 5' RACE reads through MiXCR, one entry per CDR3 protein. The sample holds 35,000 to 55,000 distinct CDR3 sequences, around a fifth seen once. Tregs were sorted as CD4+CD25+CD127-/low cells. Material: Tregs sorted from a lymph node. This receptor was taken from a female donor with breast cancer.

DNA for the CDR3: TGTGCCAGTCAATCTCGGTCGTACGAGCAGTACTTC. It codes for CASQSRSYEQYF. This chain uses TRBV7-3 with TRBJ2-7; D call uncertain. CDR1 and CDR2 from the germline V gene are SGHTA and FQGTGA. Trimming removed 9 bases from V and 4 bases from J, with 13 bases in between. The CDR3 has 12 residues.